This is a list of T cell receptor beta chains from one sample in a study of control samples from healthy donors and cancer patients. Using immunoSEQ multiplex PCR, the repertoire was profiled, and TCRdb retains in-frame clones only, with some absent. The sample has roughly 130,000 clones, around nine tenths seen once. Sequencing used blood. All receptors come from a man in his forties or fifties in good health. Each CDR3 is given without its conserved first and last residue. D genes are given only for firm matches. Clone size is given for some rows only: seen once, a few or many times, or a class if the clone is expanded.

j_call: TRBJ2-7; d_call: TRBD2; v_call: TRBV12-5; clone_size: NA; cdr3_aa: ASGRSGGDEQY
j_call: TRBJ1-5; d_call: NA; v_call: TRBV6-5; clone_size: NA; cdr3_aa: ASRGQFNQPQH
j_call: TRBJ2-2; d_call: TRBD2; v_call: TRBV27; clone_size: NA; cdr3_aa: ASKPGLAGYTGELF
j_call: TRBJ2-5; d_call: TRBD1; v_call: TRBV7-7; clone_size: NA; cdr3_aa: ASSYGQGRGETQY
j_call: TRBJ2-3; d_call: NA; v_call: TRBV6-1; clone_size: NA; cdr3_aa: ASSDGGDGTDTQY
j_call: TRBJ1-1; d_call: NA; v_call: TRBV10-1; clone_size: NA; cdr3_aa: ASSAGRGEAF
j_call: TRBJ2-7; d_call: NA; v_call: TRBV18; clone_size: NA; cdr3_aa: ASSPPVGYEQY
j_call: TRBJ2-6; d_call: NA; v_call: TRBV4-2; clone_size: NA; cdr3_aa: ASSPDNSGANVLT
j_call: TRBJ2-1; d_call: TRBD1; v_call: TRBV2; clone_size: NA; cdr3_aa: ASRGQGRNEQF
j_call: TRBJ1-5; d_call: NA; v_call: TRBV28; clone_size: NA; cdr3_aa: ASSLAAGAGNQPQH
j_call: TRBJ1-2; d_call: NA; v_call: TRBV14; clone_size: once; cdr3_aa: ASSSGFGPYT
j_call: TRBJ2-2; d_call: NA; v_call: TRBV6-4; clone_size: NA; cdr3_aa: PGTPNTGELF
j_call: TRBJ2-3; d_call: NA; v_call: TRBV9; clone_size: NA; cdr3_aa: ASSVQDYTDTQY
j_call: TRBJ2-3; d_call: NA; v_call: TRBV5-1; clone_size: few; cdr3_aa: ASSLASVSDTQY
j_call: TRBJ2-5; d_call: NA; v_call: TRBV29-1; clone_size: few; cdr3_aa: SVVLAGETQY
j_call: TRBJ2-2; d_call: NA; v_call: TRBV7-3; clone_size: NA; cdr3_aa: ASSLASGVAGTGELF
j_call: TRBJ1-6; d_call: NA; v_call: TRBV7-8; clone_size: NA; cdr3_aa: ASSLDRDSPLH
j_call: TRBJ2-7; d_call: NA; v_call: TRBV11-2; clone_size: NA; cdr3_aa: ASSLGTEQY
j_call: TRBJ2-7; d_call: TRBD1; v_call: TRBV11-2; clone_size: NA; cdr3_aa: ASSFGTGVEQY
j_call: TRBJ1-2; d_call: NA; v_call: TRBV11-3; clone_size: once; cdr3_aa: ASSLVYSPNYGYT
j_call: TRBJ1-5; d_call: NA; v_call: TRBV2; clone_size: NA; cdr3_aa: ASSATGSNQPQH
j_call: TRBJ1-2; d_call: TRBD1; v_call: TRBV30; clone_size: NA; cdr3_aa: AWSLNRGGGYT
j_call: TRBJ1-1; d_call: TRBD1; v_call: TRBV7-9; clone_size: few; cdr3_aa: ASSDRGGSTEAF
j_call: TRBJ1-1; d_call: NA; v_call: TRBV5-6; clone_size: NA; cdr3_aa: ASSVVSWDTEAF
j_call: TRBJ1-5; d_call: NA; v_call: TRBV19; clone_size: NA; cdr3_aa: ASSKDRYSNQPQH
j_call: TRBJ1-2; d_call: NA; v_call: TRBV28; clone_size: NA; cdr3_aa: ASGRVDRSRYT
j_call: TRBJ2-2; d_call: NA; v_call: TRBV30; clone_size: NA; cdr3_aa: AWSKSRGAPTGELF
j_call: TRBJ2-7; d_call: NA; v_call: TRBV18; clone_size: NA; cdr3_aa: ASSPPGGLEQY
j_call: TRBJ1-4; d_call: NA; v_call: TRBV6-5; clone_size: NA; cdr3_aa: ASSYSGGREKLF
j_call: TRBJ2-5; d_call: NA; v_call: TRBV6-5; clone_size: NA; cdr3_aa: ASSPPGGRTETQY
j_call: TRBJ2-3; d_call: NA; v_call: TRBV12-5; clone_size: NA; cdr3_aa: ASGLVEGGTQY
j_call: TRBJ1-1; d_call: NA; v_call: TRBV7-9; clone_size: NA; cdr3_aa: ASSNNTLDAF
j_call: TRBJ2-5; d_call: TRBD1; v_call: TRBV29-1; clone_size: NA; cdr3_aa: SVEERTGEETQY
j_call: TRBJ1-1; d_call: NA; v_call: TRBV5-1; clone_size: NA; cdr3_aa: ASSLVGTQGGTEAF
j_call: TRBJ2-7; d_call: NA; v_call: TRBV15; clone_size: NA; cdr3_aa: ATSNSYEQY
j_call: TRBJ2-3; d_call: TRBD2; v_call: TRBV7-3; clone_size: NA; cdr3_aa: ASSSSGLAGGTDTQY
j_call: TRBJ1-1; d_call: TRBD1; v_call: TRBV19; clone_size: NA; cdr3_aa: ASSQGGLNTEAF
j_call: TRBJ1-5; d_call: NA; v_call: TRBV18; clone_size: many; cdr3_aa: ASSPQGSGDQPQH
j_call: TRBJ2-1; d_call: NA; v_call: TRBV9; clone_size: NA; cdr3_aa: ASSSPQGRDNNEQF
j_call: TRBJ1-5; d_call: NA; v_call: TRBV19; clone_size: NA; cdr3_aa: ASSMGSGVGNQPQH
j_call: TRBJ2-1; d_call: TRBD1; v_call: TRBV24-1; clone_size: NA; cdr3_aa: ATSKSTGAYNEQF
j_call: TRBJ2-7; d_call: TRBD1; v_call: TRBV6-1; clone_size: NA; cdr3_aa: ASSDPWGQGAYEQY
j_call: TRBJ1-4; d_call: TRBD1; v_call: TRBV15; clone_size: NA; cdr3_aa: ATSRRQGTANEKLF
j_call: TRBJ1-2; d_call: NA; v_call: TRBV28; clone_size: NA; cdr3_aa: ASSTTRGPNYGYT
j_call: TRBJ2-7; d_call: NA; v_call: TRBV9; clone_size: NA; cdr3_aa: ASSSGRELSYEQY
j_call: TRBJ2-1; d_call: TRBD1; v_call: TRBV27; clone_size: NA; cdr3_aa: ASSLRTGGILNEQF
j_call: TRBJ1-1; d_call: TRBD1; v_call: TRBV28; clone_size: NA; cdr3_aa: ASSSDRGRFTEAF
j_call: TRBJ2-5; d_call: TRBD2; v_call: TRBV3-1/TRBV3-2; clone_size: NA; cdr3_aa: ASSPRGSGEETQY
j_call: TRBJ2-7; d_call: TRBD1; v_call: TRBV6-5; clone_size: NA; cdr3_aa: ASSYGQGAVYEQY
j_call: TRBJ1-3; d_call: NA; v_call: TRBV18; clone_size: once; cdr3_aa: ASSPQNTIY
j_call: TRBJ2-3; d_call: NA; v_call: TRBV5-4; clone_size: NA; cdr3_aa: ASRQSYGTDTQY
j_call: TRBJ1-5; d_call: NA; v_call: TRBV6-2/TRBV6-3; clone_size: NA; cdr3_aa: ASSSDRRDQPQH
j_call: TRBJ1-4; d_call: NA; v_call: TRBV16; clone_size: NA; cdr3_aa: ASILGTSTNEKLF
j_call: TRBJ1-6; d_call: NA; v_call: TRBV2; clone_size: NA; cdr3_aa: ASSDGHASDTYNSPLH